This T cell receptor (beta chain) came from a study of CD8+ T cells in alopecia areata. General study findings and limits: Relative to mice, TCR sharing across patients was less clear, a difference possibly HLA-related. The study also sequences resident alphabeta T cells of normal skin in scalp samples.

Individuals with alopecia areata gave both lesional scalp punch biopsies and peripheral blood for collection. Turning to this clone: Its cognate antigen is unknown.

It was cDNA, reverse transcribed from extracted RNA, that served as the sequencing template. Assay: immunoSEQ multiplex PCR; the TCRdb copy retains only in-frame clones and omits some. The sample records over 150,000 clones, 63% being singletons. With 6 bases clipped from V and 4 bases from J, the junction kept 6 bases outside the gene matches. The CDR3 runs 13 residues. Per germline, CDR1 SQVTM and CDR2 ANQGSEA. Material: CD4+ T cells sorted from blood, obtained at week 0. The chain recombines TRBV29-1 with TRBJ1-5; 7 nucleotides match TRBD1. The receptor was derived from a human donor with alopecia areata. CDR3 region: CSVGTDPNQPQHF. In DNA, the CDR3 is TGCAGCGTCGGGACAGACCCAAATCAGCCCCAGCATTTT. The variable domain in full, with the rest retrieved from reference TRBV29-1 and TRBJ1-5, is SAVISQKPSRDICQRGTSLTIQCQVDSQVTMMFWYRQQPGQSLTLIATANQGSEATYESGFVIDKFPISRPNLTFSTLTVSNMSPEDSSIYLCSVGTDPNQPQHFGDGTRLSIL.